This record concerns one T cell receptor beta chain sequence. This record comes from a study of control samples from healthy donors and cancer patients. This table comes from immunoSEQ multiplex PCR, and its TCRdb copy is limited to in-frame clones, with some not included. Of some 87,000 clones listed, about nine tenths are singletons. In germline, CDR1 is LGHDT, CDR2 YNNKEL (reference sequence). The CDR3 totals 14 residues. V lost 6 bases to trimming and J lost 3 bases, with 14 bases between them. The sequencing sample was made of blood. The clonotype was recovered from a man aged 30 to 45 in good health. This chain joins TRBV3-1 (or the pseudogene TRBV3-2) and TRBJ1-2, with TRBD1 as a possible D gene (5 bases). In DNA form, the CDR3 reads TGTGCCAGCAGTTCAATGACAGCCCACTATGGCTACACCTTC. It is translated as CASSSMTAHYGYTF.